Detailed here is one TCR beta chain. The antigen remains unidentified. The sample belongs to a study of shared clonotypes between healthy human individuals. The V and J ends lost 1 base and 0 bases respectively, with 10 bases between them. Germline CDR1 reads SGDLS; CDR2 reads YYNGEE. CDR3 length equals 15 residues. Genomic DNA belonging to each subset was distributed in equal measure over several immunoSEQ plates. The assay was immunoSEQ multiplex PCR, and TCRdb's table has in-frame clones only and misses some. There are 1.6 million or so clones in the sample; over 95% occur only once, and approximately 1% lies in the top ten. Study-level results: Sequencing depth was expected to affect clonotype sharing among donors. Naive CD4 clonotype sharing across several donors was 4.5% to 6%.

Splitting the CD4+ cells yielded a CD45RA+ naive subset and a CD45RA-negative memory subset. This rearrangement joins TRBV9 to TRBJ1-1; D is perhaps TRBD1 (5 bases). Sequencing used naive CD4+ T cells sorted from blood. Subset in this sample: CD45RA+ positively selected. This clonotype was sampled from a man aged 25 to 40 in good health. The CDR3 nucleotides read TGTGCCAGCAGCGTAACAGGACACATGAACACTGAAGCTTTCTTT. It specifies CASSVTGHMNTEAFF.